This TCR beta chain emerged from a study of blood T cell repertoires in COVID-19. Assay: immunoSEQ multiplex PCR; the TCRdb copy retains only in-frame clones and omits some. This table holds 80,000 to 85,000 clones, 88% found once. The CDR3 runs 10 residues. Trimming removed 6 bases at V and 8 bases at J, with 5 bases between. The germline gives CDR1 KGHSH, CDR2 LQKENI. The receptor's source is an elderly woman with acute or convalescent COVID-19. J is TRBJ2-1 and V is TRBV18; D is uncertain. Sequencing was carried out using peripheral blood. CDR3 bases: TGTGCCAGCTCTATTCATGAGCAGTTCTTC. Protein product: CASSIHEQFF.